The clone carrying this T cell receptor (beta chain) was seen only a few times. Antigen specificity is unknown. The V segment lost 5 bases and the J segment 6 bases; nucleotides outside the gene matches: 2. The CDR3 covers 13 residues. Germline V gives CDR1 SNHLY, CDR2 FYNNEI. Template switching by 5'RACE produced TCR cDNA, adding a universal primer site and UMIs. TCRdb independently ran MiXCR on the 5' RACE reads; one entry per CDR3 protein. The profile shows under 300,000 distinct CDR3 sequences, roughly 7.2% of them singletons. This sample stems from a study of T cells after yellow fever vaccination. The overall study: Where fractions had low cell numbers, libraries were prepared from them with the SMART-Seq v4 Ultra Low Input RNA kit.

Study observations and caveats: Most primary-vaccination clones reappeared after the booster (just under 98% CD4, about 87% CD8). On re-exposure, the response was weaker but peaked faster, at day 5 versus 15.

The receptor was isolated from a man in his thirties or forties who received the YFV17D yellow fever vaccine. The input for sequencing was CD4+ T cells sorted from PBMCs, taken 15 days after the yellow fever booster vaccination. V usage is TRBV2 and J usage is TRBJ2-2, with 8 bases identical to TRBD2. For the CDR3, the DNA is TGTGCCAGCAGTCGGGAGGGATCCGGGGAGCTGTTTTTT. As protein: CASSREGSGELFF.